These 30 T cell receptor beta chains were sequenced from one sample in a study of shared clonotypes between healthy human individuals. This table comes from immunoSEQ multiplex PCR, and its TCRdb copy is limited to in-frame clones, with some not included. Among roughly 2.6 million clones listed, 90% to 95% were seen once. Sample: naive CD4+ T cells sorted from blood. As to subset: CD45RA+ positively selected. Source of these receptors: a man younger than 35 in good health.

This chain connects TRBV6-1 to TRBJ2-5; D is undetermined. The germline gives CDR1 MNHNS, CDR2 SASEGT. This CDR3 has 11 amino acids. V lost 6 bases and J lost 4, with 6 bases in between. This CDR3 is CASSAIETQYF. DNA of the CDR3: TGTGCCAGCAGCGCCATAGAGACCCAGTACTTC.

The chain carries TRBV5-4 and TRBJ1-3; D not certain. The CDR3 is 16 amino acids. V lost 2 bases to trimming and J lost 0 bases, with 12 bases between them. Germline CDR1 SGHNT, CDR2 YYREEE (reference sequence). The CDR3 sequence: CASSLGLQSSGNTIYF. CDR3 DNA: TGTGCCAGCAGCTTAGGACTCCAAAGCTCTGGAAACACCATATATTTT.

The rearrangement joins TRBV5-4 to TRBJ1-1, with D possibly matching TRBD1 (6 bases). The germline V gene has CDR1 SGHNT and CDR2 YYREEE (reference sequence). V was clipped by 0 bases and J by 0 bases, with 9 bases between them. This CDR3 is built from 15 residues. The CDR3 nucleotides read TGTGCCAGCAGCTTGGGGGGGCAGTTGAACACTGAAGCTTTCTTT. Translation gives CASSLGGQLNTEAFF.

The chain combines TRBV11-3 with TRBJ2-1; 9 bases are a match to TRBD2. V was clipped by 0 bases and J by 2 bases; unmatched bases: 2. Germline loops: CDR1 SGHNT, CDR2 YENEEA. The CDR3 runs 16 residues. CDR3 in DNA: TGTGCCAGCAGCTTAGATGGACTAGCGACCTACAATGAGCAGTTCTTC. Protein product: CASSLDGLATYNEQFF. Supplemented by reference TRBV11-3 and TRBJ2-1, the full variable domain reads EAGVVQSPRYKIIEKKQPVAFWCNPISGHNTLYWYLQNLGQGPELLIRYENEEAVDDSQLPKDRFSAERLKGVDSTLKIQPAELGDSAVYLCASSLDGLATYNEQFFGPGTRLTVL.

V and J are TRBV9 and TRBJ1-1; 7 bases map to TRBD1. Germline CDR1 and CDR2: SGDLS and YYNGEE. Trimming cost V 0 bases and J 1 base; bases outside gene matches: 6. This CDR3 contains 16 residues. CDR3 in amino acids: CASSVGLGTANTEAFF. CDR3 DNA: TGTGCCAGCAGCGTAGGACTCGGGACAGCGAACACTGAAGCTTTCTTT.

The rearrangement joins TRBV6-5 to TRBJ1-1, with 7 bases that match TRBD1. The CDR3 extends over 14 amino acids. J gave up 5 bases and V 5 bases, and 8 bases lay outside the gene matches. The germline V gene has CDR1 MNHEY and CDR2 SVGAGI. Here the CDR3 DNA reads TGTGCCAGCAGTGCCCGACAGGGACATACTGAAGCTTTCTTT. It encodes CASSARQGHTEAFF.

The chain uses TRBV6-5 and TRBJ2-7; 12 nucleotides match TRBD1. Unmatched junction bases numbered 7, after V lost 7 bases and J lost 3 bases. The CDR3 is 15 amino acids. Germline lookup yields CDR1 MNHEY and CDR2 SVGAGI. The DNA for the CDR3 is TGTGCCAGCAATTCCGGGACAGGGGGCTTCTACGAGCAGTACTTC. Residues: CASNSGTGGFYEQYF.

The chain joins TRBV5-1 to TRBJ2-7; 7 nucleotides match TRBD2. CDR3 size: 15 residues. Losses at the gene ends were 4 bases for V and 3 bases for J; bases not matched to a gene: 10. Germline V gene sequence: CDR1 SGHRS, CDR2 YFSETQ. CDR3 sequence (DNA): TGCGCCAGCAGCCCGCGGGGGATTGGGATCTACGAGCAGTACTTC. Its translation is CASSPRGIGIYEQYF.

The V and J genes are TRBV2 and TRBJ2-5; the match to TRBD2 covers 15 bases. This CDR3 comprises 19 residues. J was trimmed by 1 base and V by 6 bases; bases with no gene match: 12. The germline gives CDR1 SNHLY, CDR2 FYNNEI. The CDR3 loop is CASSGTSGGRIRSQETQYF. In DNA form, the CDR3 reads TGTGCCAGCAGCGGGACTAGCGGGGGGCGGATTAGGAGCCAAGAGACCCAGTACTTC.

This sequence joins TRBV5-1 and TRBJ2-3, with a weak D call TRBD2 (6 bases). V shed 5 bases and J shed 0 bases, with 19 bases lying between them. The CDR3 spans 17 residues. Germline CDR1 is SGHRS and CDR2 is YFSETQ. The CDR3 DNA follows: TGCGCCAGCAGTCGGCCGGCTAGCGCTTCTAGCACAGATACGCAGTATTTT. Its translation is CASSRPASASSTDTQYF.

The chain combines TRBV28 with TRBJ2-1; 13 nucleotides match TRBD2. Germline lookup yields CDR1 MDHEN and CDR2 SYDVKM. This CDR3 is 18 amino acids long. The V gene end was trimmed by 5 bases and the J gene end by 8 bases; junction bases not matched to a gene: 15. In nucleotides, the CDR3 is TGTGCCAGCAGTCGTAGGGGACTAGCGGGGACGAAAGGGGATGAGCAGTTCTTC. It yields the protein CASSRRGLAGTKGDEQFF.

This sequence joins TRBV4-2 and TRBJ2-7; 10 bases fit TRBD2. Losses at the gene ends were 4 bases for V and 6 bases for J; bases not matched to a gene: 3. Germline lookup yields CDR1 LGHNA and CDR2 YNFKEQ. The CDR3 loop spans 13 amino acids. The DNA of the CDR3 is TGTGCCAGCAGCCCACTAGCGGGATCCGAGCAGTACTTC. Its protein is CASSPLAGSEQYF.

The V call is TRBV19, the J call TRBJ1-5, with D perhaps TRBD1 (5 bases). Germline assignment: CDR1 LNHDA and CDR2 SQIVND (reference sequence). This CDR3 region has 16 residues. CDR3 DNA: TGTGCATCCGGGACGGCTAGAGTCAATAGCAATCAGCCCCAGCATTTT. Translation gives CASGTARVNSNQPQHF.

The chain has TRBV5-4 and TRBJ2-3; 10 nucleotides line up with TRBD2. This CDR3 spans 17 amino acids. From germline, CDR1 is SGHNT and CDR2 YYREEE (reference sequence). The V gene end was trimmed by 1 base and the J gene end by 3 bases; junction bases not matched to a gene: 8. The CDR3: CASSLFLAGAQTDTQYF. The CDR3, as DNA: TGTGCCAGCAGCTTGTTTCTAGCGGGGGCCCAGACAGATACGCAGTATTTT.

This chain uses TRBV5-6 with TRBJ1-3, with a possible D match to TRBD1 (6 bases). The germline V gene has CDR1 SGHDT and CDR2 YYEEEE. The CDR3 covers 15 residues. Deletions cut 4 bases from V and 2 bases from J, with 13 bases between. The DNA of the CDR3 is TGTGCCAGCAGCGCGATTCAGGGGACTGGAAACACCATATATTTT. Translation: CASSAIQGTGNTIYF. Combining the CDR3 with reference TRBV5-6 and TRBJ1-3 gives the whole variable domain DAGVTQSPTHLIKTRGQQVTLRCSPKSGHDTVSWYQQALGQGPQFIFQYYEEEERQRGNFPDRFSGHQFPNYSSELNVNALLLGDSALYLCASSAIQGTGNTIYFGEGSWLTVV.

The chain employs TRBV9 and TRBJ1-5, with 10 bases aligning to TRBD1. Germline CDR1 is SGDLS and CDR2 is YYNGEE. This CDR3 spans 14 amino acids. V lost 4 bases, J lost 6 bases, and 4 bases stayed unmatched. The CDR3 DNA follows: TGTGCCAGCAGCCCCGGGACAGGGGCTCAGCCCCAGCATTTT. Protein sequence: CASSPGTGAQPQHF.

The chain employs TRBV28 and TRBJ1-4, with 8 positions matching TRBD1. Per germline, CDR1 MDHEN and CDR2 SYDVKM. The ends lost 8 bases at V and 5 bases at J; junction bases unmatched: 7. This CDR3 is 14 amino acids long. The CDR3 sequence is CASHTTGVNEKLFF. CDR3 bases: TGTGCCAGCCATACGACAGGGGTAAATGAAAAACTGTTTTTT.

CDR3 sequence: CAWSGRWYEQFF. CDR3 sequence (DNA): TGTGCCTGGAGTGGCCGTTGGTACGAGCAGTTCTTC. The rearrangement joins TRBV30 to TRBJ2-1; no definite D call. This CDR3 is built from 12 residues. V was pared by 1 base and J by 10 bases, with 11 bases between. Germline V lookup: CDR1 GTSNPN, CDR2 SVGIG (reference sequence).

This chain joins TRBV14 and TRBJ1-2, with D unclear. The CDR3 has 9 residues. Germline assignment: CDR1 SGHDN and CDR2 FVKESK. Trimming took 4 bases from V and 14 from J, leaving 8 bases between them. CDR3 sequence (DNA): TGTGCCAGCAGCCCGCCCCGGACCTTC. Residues: CASSPPRTF.

Only one count was recorded for this clone. The CDR3 bases are TGCGCCAGCAGCTTGGACGGGACTAGCGGGACTAGTAGTGGTGAGCAGTTCTTC. Its protein is CASSLDGTSGTSSGEQFF. The rearrangement links TRBV5-1 to TRBJ2-1; 13 positions match TRBD2. The CDR3 runs 18 residues. Germline V lookup: CDR1 SGHRS, CDR2 YFSETQ. Trimming took 0 bases from V and 9 from J; bases not matched to a gene: 12. Complete variable domain (other parts from reference TRBV5-1 and TRBJ2-1): KAGVTQTPRYLIKTRGQQVTLSCSPISGHRSVSWYQQTPGQGLQFLFEYFSETQRNKGNFPGRFSGRQFSNSRSEMNVSTLELGDSALYLCASSLDGTSGTSSGEQFFGPGTRLTVL.

The chain joins TRBV2 to TRBJ2-3, with D maybe TRBD2 (5 bases). Germline CDR1 SNHLY, CDR2 FYNNEI. Between the trimmed V and J ends, which lost 7 bases and 2 bases, there was a span of 13 bases. The CDR3 has 14 residues. The DNA of the CDR3 is TGTGCCAGCAAGAGGGCGGGCATCACAGATACGCAGTATTTT. Encoded protein: CASKRAGITDTQYF.

This chain links TRBV27 with TRBJ1-5; tentatively, D is TRBD1 (6 bases). Germline assignment: CDR1 MNHEY and CDR2 SMNVEV (reference sequence). The CDR3 has 16 amino acids. The V end lost 5 bases, the J end lost 9 bases, and 23 bases lay between the germline ends. CDR3 coding DNA: TGTGCCAGCAGTGCCGGGACACCTACCTGGGAGGGGCCCCAGCATTTT. The encoded protein is CASSAGTPTWEGPQHF.

The chain uses TRBV7-9 and TRBJ2-7; D might be TRBD1 or TRBD2, each matching 7 bases. V lost 1 base to trimming and J lost 2 bases, with 12 bases between them. The germline V gene has CDR1 SEHNR and CDR2 FQNEAQ (reference sequence). The CDR3 loop spans 15 amino acids. DNA of the CDR3: TGTGCCAGCAGCTTAGGGGAGGGGGCCCCCTACGAGCAGTACTTC. It is translated as CASSLGEGAPYEQYF.

V usage is TRBV5-6 and J usage is TRBJ2-5; 7 bases agree with TRBD2. Germline lookup yields CDR1 SGHDT and CDR2 YYEEEE. With 2 bases clipped from V and 3 bases from J, the junction kept 10 bases outside the gene matches. The CDR3 has 16 residues. The CDR3 DNA reads TGTGCCAGCAGCTTCCGGTCTAGCGGTCCTAAAGAGACCCAGTACTTC. It yields the protein CASSFRSSGPKETQYF.

V and J are TRBV4-1 and TRBJ2-3, with D tentatively TRBD2 (5 bases). CDR3 length: 15 amino acids. V lost 4 bases to trimming and J lost 3 bases, with 14 bases between them. Germline V lookup: CDR1 MGHRA, CDR2 YSYEKL. CDR3 nucleotide sequence: TGCGCCAGCAGCCGGGAAGGGAGTAGGACAGATACGCAGTATTTT. It specifies CASSREGSRTDTQYF.

This chain links TRBV29-1 with TRBJ2-5; 8 bases line up with TRBD1. This CDR3 has 13 residues. Germline V gene sequence: CDR1 SQVTM, CDR2 ANQGSEA. V was clipped by 6 bases and J by 5 bases; unmatched bases: 8. For the CDR3, the DNA is TGCAGCGTAGCCTTTACAGGGGGGGAGACCCAGTACTTC. It translates to CSVAFTGGETQYF.

There are a few counts of this clone. V is TRBV7-2 and J is TRBJ1-2; D possibly corresponds to TRBD1 (5 bases). The CDR3 runs 13 residues. The V end lost 5 bases, the J end lost 4 bases, and 11 bases lay between the germline ends. CDR1 is SGHTA and CDR2 is FQGNSA in the germline V gene. CDR3 loop: CASSNRDGYGYTF. Written as DNA, the CDR3 is TGTGCCAGCAGCAACCGGGACGGCTATGGCTACACCTTC.

V and J are TRBV4-1 and TRBJ2-3, with D possibly matching TRBD2 (7 bases). CDR1 and CDR2 (germline): MGHRA, YSYEKL. Between the trimmed V and J ends, which lost 5 bases and 4 bases, there was a span of 16 bases. There are 15 residues in the CDR3. The CDR3 DNA reads TGCGCCAGCAGCGGGGGGGCGGGGGTTTCAGATACGCAGTATTTT. The encoded protein is CASSGGAGVSDTQYF.

The chain employs TRBV6-5 and TRBJ1-1, with TRBD1 matching over 7 bases. V lost 6 bases, J lost 0 bases, and 7 bases stayed unmatched. This CDR3 comprises 15 residues. CDR1 MNHEY and CDR2 SVGAGI come from the germline V gene. The DNA of the CDR3 is TGTGCCAGCAGGTACAGGGGCGGAATGAACACTGAAGCTTTCTTT. Its translation is CASRYRGGMNTEAFF.

The J gene is TRBJ2-1, the V gene TRBV5-6, with 11 nucleotides matching TRBD2. The V segment lost 0 bases and the J segment 9 bases; nucleotides outside the gene matches: 8. The CDR3 covers 16 residues. CDR1 is SGHDT, CDR2 YYEEEE, per germline. CDR3 sequence reads: CASSLVLAGVSGEQFF. The CDR3, as DNA: TGTGCCAGCAGCTTGGTACTAGCGGGAGTAAGTGGTGAGCAGTTCTTC.